This T cell receptor (beta chain) was profiled in a study of identical twins. TCRdb recomputed calls from the 5' RACE reads with MiXCR, one row per CDR3 protein. Of some 690,000 distinct CDR3 sequences listed, about 20% are singletons. Only a few counts were recorded for this clonotype. This CDR3 is built from 14 residues. Germline assignment: CDR1 DFQATT and CDR2 SNEGSKA (reference sequence). V lost 0 bases and J 7 bases, leaving 14 bases between the germline ends. Another study also made use of these data, one on T cells expressing NK-cell markers. This second study says: Also leading the CD3+CD56-NKG2C+ fraction in a handful of donors were these clonotypes.

What was sequenced was PBMCs. This receptor was taken from a woman younger than 35 in good health. The chain employs TRBV20-1 and TRBJ2-3, with unresolved D. The CDR3 coding sequence is TGCAGTGCTAGAGATTTGCAGGATGGATATACGCAGTATTTT. Residues: CSARDLQDGYTQYF.